The next 2 T cell receptor beta chains were all read from a single sample in a study of cytomegalovirus exposure and HLA in healthy donors. The study ran its PCR with 60 Vbeta and 13 Jbeta primers. The table came from immunoSEQ multiplex PCR; TCRdb's copy has only in-frame clones and leaves some out. Recorded here are tens of thousands of clones; the top ten clones represent approximately 1.7%. The source material was PBMCs. These receptors all stem from a woman aged 25 to 39 in good health and CMV-seronegative.

The chain couples TRBV5-1 to TRBJ2-5, with D unresolved. The CDR3 is 13 residues long. Trimming left V 1 base short and J 3 bases short, with 7 bases between. The V gene's germline CDR1 is SGHRS and CDR2 YFSETQ. The CDR3 sequence is CASSLWAEETQYF. The CDR3 region has the DNA TGCGCCAGCAGCTTGTGGGCAGAAGAGACCCAGTACTTC.

The CDR3 region has the DNA TGTGCCAACGGGGAGTATGAGCGGGGTGGTGGTTGGGAGCAGTTCTTC. Its protein product is CANGEYERGGGWEQFF. V usage is TRBV30 and J usage is TRBJ2-1; 7 nucleotides align to TRBD2. From germline, CDR1 is GTSNPN and CDR2 SVGIG (reference sequence). The CDR3 is 16 amino acids. V lost 8 bases to trimming and J lost 10 bases; unmatched junction nucleotides: 23.